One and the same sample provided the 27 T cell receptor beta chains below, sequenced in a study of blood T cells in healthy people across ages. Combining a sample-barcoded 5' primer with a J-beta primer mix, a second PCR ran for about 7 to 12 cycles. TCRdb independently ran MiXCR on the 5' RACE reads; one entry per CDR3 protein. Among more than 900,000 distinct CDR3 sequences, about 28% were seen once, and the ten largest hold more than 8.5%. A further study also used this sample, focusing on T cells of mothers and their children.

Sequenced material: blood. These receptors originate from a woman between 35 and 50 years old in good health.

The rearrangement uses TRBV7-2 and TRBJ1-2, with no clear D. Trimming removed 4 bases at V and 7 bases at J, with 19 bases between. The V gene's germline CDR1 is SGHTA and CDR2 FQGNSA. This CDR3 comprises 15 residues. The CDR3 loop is CASSYAQKRVFGYTF. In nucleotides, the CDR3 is TGTGCCAGCAGCTACGCCCAAAAACGGGTTTTTGGCTACACCTTC.

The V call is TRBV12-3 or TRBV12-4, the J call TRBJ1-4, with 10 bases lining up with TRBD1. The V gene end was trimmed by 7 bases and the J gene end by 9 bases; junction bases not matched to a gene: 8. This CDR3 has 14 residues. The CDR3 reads CASTISGQGKKLFF. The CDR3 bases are TGTGCCAGCACCATCTCGGGACAGGGGAAAAAACTGTTTTTT.

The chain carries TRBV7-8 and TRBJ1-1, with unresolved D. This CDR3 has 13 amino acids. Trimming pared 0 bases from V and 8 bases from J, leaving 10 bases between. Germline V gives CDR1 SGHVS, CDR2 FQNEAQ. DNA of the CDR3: TGTGCCAGCAGCTTAGCAGGGCCAAGGGAAGCTTTCTTT. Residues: CASSLAGPREAFF.

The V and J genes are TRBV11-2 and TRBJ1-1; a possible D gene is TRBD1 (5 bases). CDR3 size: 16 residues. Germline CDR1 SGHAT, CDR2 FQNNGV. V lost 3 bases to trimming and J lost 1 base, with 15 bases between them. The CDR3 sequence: CASSLRTGAGNTEAFF. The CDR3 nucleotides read TGTGCCAGCAGCTTGCGCACCGGGGCAGGGAACACTGAAGCTTTCTTT.

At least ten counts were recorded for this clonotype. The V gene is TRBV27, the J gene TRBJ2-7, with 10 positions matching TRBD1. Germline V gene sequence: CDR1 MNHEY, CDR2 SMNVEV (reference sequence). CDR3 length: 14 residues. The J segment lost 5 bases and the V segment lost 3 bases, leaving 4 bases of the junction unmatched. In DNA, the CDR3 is TGTGCCAGCAGTTTGGGACAGGGGTTCCACGAGCAGTACTTC. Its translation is CASSLGQGFHEQYF.

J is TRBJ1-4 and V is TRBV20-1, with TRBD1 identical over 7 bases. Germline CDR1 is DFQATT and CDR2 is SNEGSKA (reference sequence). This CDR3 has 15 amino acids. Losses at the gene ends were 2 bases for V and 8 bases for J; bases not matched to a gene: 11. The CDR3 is CSARPTTGQGEKLFF. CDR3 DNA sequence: TGCAGTGCTAGACCTACGACAGGGCAGGGGGAAAAACTGTTTTTT.

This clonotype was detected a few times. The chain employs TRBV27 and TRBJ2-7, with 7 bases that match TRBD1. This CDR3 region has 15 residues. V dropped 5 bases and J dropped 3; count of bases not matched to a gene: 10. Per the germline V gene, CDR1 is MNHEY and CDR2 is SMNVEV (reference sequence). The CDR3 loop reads CASSTLTGLRYEQYF. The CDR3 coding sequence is TGTGCCAGCAGTACCCTGACAGGGCTCCGCTACGAGCAGTACTTC.

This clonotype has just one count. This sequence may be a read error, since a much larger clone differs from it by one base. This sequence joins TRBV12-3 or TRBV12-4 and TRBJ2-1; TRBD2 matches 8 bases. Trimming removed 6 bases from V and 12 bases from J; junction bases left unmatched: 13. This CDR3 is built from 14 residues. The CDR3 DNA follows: TGTGCCAGCAGCCCGGGGGGGAGTCACGGGTGGCAGTTCTTC. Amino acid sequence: CASSPGGSHGWQFF.

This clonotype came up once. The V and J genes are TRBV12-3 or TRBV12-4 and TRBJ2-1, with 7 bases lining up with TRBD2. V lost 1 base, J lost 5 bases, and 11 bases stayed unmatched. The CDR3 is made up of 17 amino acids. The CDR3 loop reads CASSLVGGVADNNEQFF. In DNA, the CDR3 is TGTGCCAGCAGTTTAGTGGGGGGGGTAGCGGACAACAATGAGCAGTTCTTC.

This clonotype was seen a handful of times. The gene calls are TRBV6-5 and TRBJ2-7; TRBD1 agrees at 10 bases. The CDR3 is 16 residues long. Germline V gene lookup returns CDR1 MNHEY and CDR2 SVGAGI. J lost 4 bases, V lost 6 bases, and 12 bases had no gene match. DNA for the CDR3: TGTGCCAGCAGCCCTACCCCGGGACAGGGGAGATACGAGCAGTACTTC. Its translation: CASSPTPGQGRYEQYF.

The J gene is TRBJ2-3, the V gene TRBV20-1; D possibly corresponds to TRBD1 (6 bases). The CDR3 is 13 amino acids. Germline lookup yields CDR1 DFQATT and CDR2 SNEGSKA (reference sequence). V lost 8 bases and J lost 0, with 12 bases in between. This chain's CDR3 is CSQAGQSTDTQYF. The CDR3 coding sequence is TGCAGTCAGGCCGGACAGAGCACAGATACGCAGTATTTT.

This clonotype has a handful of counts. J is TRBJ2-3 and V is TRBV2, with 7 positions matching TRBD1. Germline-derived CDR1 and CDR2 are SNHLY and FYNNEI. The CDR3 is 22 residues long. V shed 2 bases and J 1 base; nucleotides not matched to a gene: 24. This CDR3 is CASSERRQGRENPFGGTDTQYF. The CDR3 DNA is TGTGCCAGCAGTGAAAGAAGACAGGGCAGGGAGAATCCCTTTGGGGGCACAGATACGCAGTATTTT.

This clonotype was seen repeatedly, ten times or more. CDR3 nucleotides: TGCGCCAGCAGCCGTCGGGACGGTGAGCAGTACTTC. Protein: CASSRRDGEQYF. The chain combines TRBV5-1 with TRBJ2-4; D may correspond to TRBD1 or TRBD2 (5 bases each). CDR3 length equals 12 residues. V lost 4 bases and J 13 bases, leaving 15 bases between the germline ends. CDR1 is SGHRS and CDR2 is YFSETQ in the germline V gene. The whole variable domain, remainder taken from reference TRBV5-1 and TRBJ2-4, is KAGVTQTPRYLIKTRGQQVTLSCSPISGHRSVSWYQQTPGQGLQFLFEYFSETQRNKGNFPGRFSGRQFSNSRSEMNVSTLELGDSALYLCASSRRDGEQYFGAGTRLSVL.

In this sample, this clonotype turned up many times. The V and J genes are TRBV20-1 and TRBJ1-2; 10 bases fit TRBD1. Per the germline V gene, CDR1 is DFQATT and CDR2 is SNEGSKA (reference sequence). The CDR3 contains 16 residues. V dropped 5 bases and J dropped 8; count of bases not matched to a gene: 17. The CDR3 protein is CSAPGTGVMGAGGYTF. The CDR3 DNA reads TGCAGTGCTCCCGGGACAGGGGTAATGGGTGCGGGCGGCTACACCTTC.

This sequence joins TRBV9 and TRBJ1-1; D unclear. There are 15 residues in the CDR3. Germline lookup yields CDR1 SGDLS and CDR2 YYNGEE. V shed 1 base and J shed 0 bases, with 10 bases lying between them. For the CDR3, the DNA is TGTGCCAGCAGCGTAAGAGGCACCATGAACACTGAAGCTTTCTTT. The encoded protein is CASSVRGTMNTEAFF.

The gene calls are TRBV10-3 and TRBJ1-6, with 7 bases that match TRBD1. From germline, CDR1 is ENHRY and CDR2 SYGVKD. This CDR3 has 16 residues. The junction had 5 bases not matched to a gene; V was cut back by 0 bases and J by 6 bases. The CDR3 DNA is TGTGCCATCAGTGAGTCGGAGACAGGGACTAATTCACCCCTCCACTTT. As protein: CAISESETGTNSPLHF.

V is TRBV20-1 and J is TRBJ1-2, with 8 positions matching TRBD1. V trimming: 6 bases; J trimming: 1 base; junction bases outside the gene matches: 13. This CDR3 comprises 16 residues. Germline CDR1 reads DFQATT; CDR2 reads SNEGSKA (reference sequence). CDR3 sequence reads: CSAVGGTGDHNYGYTF. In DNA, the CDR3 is TGCAGTGCCGTAGGGGGGACAGGAGACCATAACTATGGCTACACCTTC.

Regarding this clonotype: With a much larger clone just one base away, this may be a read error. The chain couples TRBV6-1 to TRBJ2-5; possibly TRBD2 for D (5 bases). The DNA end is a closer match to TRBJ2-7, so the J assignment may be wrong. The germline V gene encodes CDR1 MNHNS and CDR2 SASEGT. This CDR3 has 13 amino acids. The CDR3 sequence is CAPASGERYEQYF. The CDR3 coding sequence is TGTGCCCCGGCATCCGGGGAGAGATACGAGCAGTACTTC.

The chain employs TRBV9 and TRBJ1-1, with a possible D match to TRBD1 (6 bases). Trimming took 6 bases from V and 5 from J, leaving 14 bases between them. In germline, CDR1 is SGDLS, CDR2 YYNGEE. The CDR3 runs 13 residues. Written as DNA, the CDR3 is TGTGCCAGCACTAGGGGGGGATTAACTGAAGCTTTCTTT. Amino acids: CASTRGGLTEAFF.

The CDR3: CSARGPGGNQPQHF. In DNA form, the CDR3 reads TGCAGTGCTAGAGGCCCTGGCGGCAATCAGCCCCAGCATTTT. This chain connects TRBV20-1 to TRBJ1-5; no firm D call. CDR1 is DFQATT and CDR2 is SNEGSKA in the germline V gene (reference sequence). This CDR3 is 14 amino acids long. V shed 1 base and J shed 2 bases, with 9 bases lying between them.

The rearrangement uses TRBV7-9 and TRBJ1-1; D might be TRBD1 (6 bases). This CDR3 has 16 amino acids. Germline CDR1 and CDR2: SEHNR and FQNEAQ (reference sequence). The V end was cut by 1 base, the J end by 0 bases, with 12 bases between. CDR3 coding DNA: TGTGCCAGCAGCTTAGGTTATCAGGGGATGAACACTGAAGCTTTCTTT. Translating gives CASSLGYQGMNTEAFF.

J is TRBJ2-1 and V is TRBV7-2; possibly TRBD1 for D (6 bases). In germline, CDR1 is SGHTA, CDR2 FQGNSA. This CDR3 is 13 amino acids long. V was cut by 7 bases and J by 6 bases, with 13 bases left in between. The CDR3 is CASTLGGGNEQFF. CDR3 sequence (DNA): TGTGCCAGCACGTTAGGGGGTGGCAATGAGCAGTTCTTC.

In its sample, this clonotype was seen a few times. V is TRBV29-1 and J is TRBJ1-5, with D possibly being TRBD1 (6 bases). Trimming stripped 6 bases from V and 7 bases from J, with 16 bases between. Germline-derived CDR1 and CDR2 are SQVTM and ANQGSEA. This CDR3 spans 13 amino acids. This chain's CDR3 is CSVVTGLGQPQHF. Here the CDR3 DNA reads TGCAGCGTGGTGACAGGTCTGGGGCAGCCCCAGCATTTT.

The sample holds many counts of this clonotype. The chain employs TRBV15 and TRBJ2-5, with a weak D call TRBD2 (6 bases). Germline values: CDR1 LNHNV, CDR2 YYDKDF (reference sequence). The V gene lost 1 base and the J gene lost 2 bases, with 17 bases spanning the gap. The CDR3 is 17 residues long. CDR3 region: CATSRALGAGGQETQYF. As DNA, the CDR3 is TGTGCCACCAGCAGAGCCCTAGGGGCAGGAGGGCAAGAGACCCAGTACTTC. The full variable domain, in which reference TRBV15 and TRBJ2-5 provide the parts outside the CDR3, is DAMVIQNPRYQVTQFGKPVTLSCSQTLNHNVMYWYQQKSSQAPKLLFHYYDKDFNNEADTPDNFQSRRPNTSFCFLDIRSPGLGDTAMYLCATSRALGAGGQETQYFGPGTRLLVL.

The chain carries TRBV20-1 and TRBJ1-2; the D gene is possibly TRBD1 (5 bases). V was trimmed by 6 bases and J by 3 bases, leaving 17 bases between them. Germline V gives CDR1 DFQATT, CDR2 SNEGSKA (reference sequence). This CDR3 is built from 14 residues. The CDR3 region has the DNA TGCAGTGCCCCTAAAAATGGGGCAGACTATGGCTACACCTTC. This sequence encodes CSAPKNGADYGYTF.

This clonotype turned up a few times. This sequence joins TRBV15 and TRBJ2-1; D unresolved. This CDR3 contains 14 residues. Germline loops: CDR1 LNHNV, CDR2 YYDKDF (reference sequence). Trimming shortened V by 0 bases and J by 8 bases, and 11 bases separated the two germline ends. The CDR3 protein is CATSRDLVFDEQFF. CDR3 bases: TGTGCCACCAGCAGAGATCTAGTTTTCGATGAGCAGTTCTTC.

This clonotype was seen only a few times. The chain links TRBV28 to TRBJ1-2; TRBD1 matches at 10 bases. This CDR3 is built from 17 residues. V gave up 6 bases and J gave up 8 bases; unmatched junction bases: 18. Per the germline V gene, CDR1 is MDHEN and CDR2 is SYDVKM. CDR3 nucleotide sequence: TGTGCCAGCAGCCCGCCCCCCGGGACAGGGGTTATGTACGGCTACACCTTC. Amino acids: CASSPPPGTGVMYGYTF.